Presented here are 19 T cell receptor beta chains from one specimen sequenced in a study of cytomegalovirus exposure and HLA in healthy donors. Both 60 Vbeta primers and 13 Jbeta primers went into the PCR. Libraries were prepared by immunoSEQ multiplex PCR; TCRdb keeps only in-frame clonotypes and omits some of them. The table records about 150,000 clones, 55% to 70% of them present only once. Sequences were obtained from PBMCs. Source of these receptors: a woman in her 30s in good health and CMV-seropositive.

This chain links TRBV21-1 with TRBJ1-6; no check of the table's D call, TRBD1, against the DNA was made. TRBV21-1 is a recognized pseudogene. The CDR3 runs 19 residues. The CDR3 coding sequence is TGTGCCAGCAGCCCTCCCCGACATTTTATGAGCTCCTATAATTCACCCCTCCACTTT. Amino acid sequence: CASSPPRHFMSSYNSPLHF.

J is TRBJ1-3 and V is TRBV6-5, with a weak D call TRBD1 (6 bases). V lost 6 bases to trimming and J lost 3 bases, with 12 bases between them. Germline lookup yields CDR1 MNHEY and CDR2 SVGAGI. The length of the CDR3 is 14 residues. The CDR3: CASRLTGSGNTIYF. Written as DNA, the CDR3 is TGTGCCAGCAGACTTACAGGGAGTGGAAACACCATATATTTT.

The V call is TRBV6-5, the J call TRBJ1-2; perhaps TRBD1 as D (6 bases). CDR3 length: 12 amino acids. The germline CDR1 and CDR2 sequences are MNHEY and SVGAGI. Trimming removed 6 bases from V and 4 bases from J, with 9 bases in between. The CDR3 DNA sequence: TGTGCCAGCAGCCCCAGGGGCTATGGCTACACCTTC. Protein product: CASSPRGYGYTF.

The chain carries TRBV11-2 and TRBJ2-1; D perhaps matches TRBD2 (6 bases). The V gene lost 6 bases and the J gene lost 10 bases, with 16 bases spanning the gap. The CDR3 extends over 13 amino acids. From germline, CDR1 is SGHAT and CDR2 FQNNGV. CDR3 region: CASRTTSSVEQFF. CDR3 nucleotides: TGTGCCAGCAGGACGACTAGTTCGGTAGAGCAGTTCTTC.

The rearrangement uses TRBV4-2 and TRBJ2-3; no definite D call. The CDR3 is 15 residues long. Germline V gene sequence: CDR1 LGHNA, CDR2 YNFKEQ. Trimming removed 1 base from V and 2 bases from J, with 10 bases in between. The DNA for the CDR3 is TGTGCCAGCAGCCAAGTATTGCAGAACACAGATACGCAGTATTTT. Translating it yields CASSQVLQNTDTQYF.

The chain uses TRBV2 and TRBJ2-6; D is uncertain. This CDR3 spans 13 amino acids. The V end was cut by 3 bases, the J end by 2 bases, with 2 bases between. Germline CDR1 is SNHLY and CDR2 is FYNNEI. CDR3 sequence reads: CASSDTGANVLTF. CDR3 nucleotide sequence: TGTGCCAGCAGTGATACTGGGGCCAACGTCCTGACTTTC.

This clone has more than one count but fewer than ten. This chain joins TRBV5-6 and TRBJ2-6; TRBD2 agrees at 7 bases. With V trimmed by 0 bases and J by 0 bases, 0 bases remained unmatched. Germline V lookup: CDR1 SGHDT, CDR2 YYEEEE. The CDR3 is 16 residues long. The CDR3 protein is CASSLGEGSGANVLTF. The DNA of the CDR3 is TGTGCCAGCAGCTTGGGGGAGGGCTCTGGGGCCAACGTCCTGACTTTC.

The chain uses TRBV6-1 and TRBJ2-7, with 11 nucleotides matching TRBD2. The CDR3 has 14 amino acids. Germline CDR1 is MNHNS and CDR2 is SASEGT. V dropped 6 bases and J dropped 1; count of bases not matched to a gene: 2. CDR3 amino acids: CASRASGRSYEQYF. The CDR3 nucleotides are TGTGCCAGCAGGGCTAGCGGGAGGTCCTACGAGCAGTACTTC.

Only a few counts were recorded for this clone. The V call is TRBV6-6, the J call TRBJ2-1; D perhaps matches TRBD1 (5 bases). The V and J ends lost 4 bases and 10 bases respectively, with 8 bases between them. CDR1 MNHNY and CDR2 SVGAGI come from the germline V gene (reference sequence). The CDR3 length is 11 residues. CDR3 residues: CASSSSGEQFF. CDR3 nucleotide sequence: TGTGCCAGCAGTTCGTCAGGGGAGCAGTTCTTC.

The rearrangement joins TRBV12-5 to TRBJ2-7, with 8 bases matching TRBD1. Per the germline V gene, CDR1 is LGHNT and CDR2 is FRNRAP. The CDR3 covers 19 residues. Trimming cost V 4 bases and J 2 bases; bases outside gene matches: 19. The CDR3 is CASGSPPGTGDESAYEQYF. As DNA, the CDR3 is TGTGCTAGTGGTTCACCCCCCGGGACAGGAGACGAGAGCGCCTACGAGCAGTACTTC.

The chain has TRBV5-6 and TRBJ1-3, with a tentative D call TRBD1 (6 bases). Germline V gives CDR1 SGHDT, CDR2 YYEEEE. The CDR3 totals 14 residues. V lost 1 base to trimming and J lost 4 bases, with 9 bases between them. CDR3 sequence (DNA): TGTGCCAGCAGCTTGAGGGGGACGGGAAACACCATATATTTT. This encodes CASSLRGTGNTIYF.

The J gene is TRBJ2-3, the V gene TRBV5-4; TRBD2 matches at 8 bases. Germline loops: CDR1 SGHNT, CDR2 YYREEE (reference sequence). The CDR3 contains 17 residues. The V gene end was trimmed by 2 bases and the J gene end by 2 bases; junction bases not matched to a gene: 10. The CDR3 here is CASSFSSGTRFTDTQYF. The CDR3 bases are TGTGCCAGCAGCTTTTCCTCTGGGACTAGATTCACAGATACGCAGTATTTT.

As DNA, the CDR3 is TGTGCCTGGTATAAAGCCACTGAAGCTTTCTTT. Encoded protein: CAWYKATEAFF. The chain recombines TRBV30 with TRBJ1-1; D remains ambiguous. The CDR3 runs to 11 residues. From germline, CDR1 is GTSNPN and CDR2 SVGIG (reference sequence). V was pared by 5 bases and J by 4 bases, with 8 bases between.

CDR3 region: CASSIVGGAVGEQYF. CDR3 coding DNA: TGTGCCAGTAGTATTGTTGGGGGCGCAGTGGGCGAGCAGTACTTC. The chain couples TRBV19 to TRBJ2-5, with a weak D call TRBD1 (6 bases). The J call could be wrong; TRBJ2-7 is a better fit for the DNA end. Germline CDR1 LNHDA, CDR2 SQIVND (reference sequence). The CDR3 loop spans 15 amino acids.

V is TRBV7-9 and J is TRBJ2-7; 10 nucleotides line up with TRBD2. CDR3 length equals 13 residues. V trimming: 6 bases; J trimming: 4 bases; junction bases outside the gene matches: 3. The V gene's germline CDR1 is SEHNR and CDR2 FQNEAQ (reference sequence). CDR3 DNA: TGTGCCAGCAGTCCTAGCGGGGGTTACGAGCAGTACTTC. Translating gives CASSPSGGYEQYF.

This chain connects TRBV5-1 to TRBJ2-2, with a weak D call TRBD2 (5 bases). The CDR3 spans 15 residues. V gave up 2 bases and J gave up 2 bases, with 10 bases separating them. Germline values: CDR1 SGHRS, CDR2 YFSETQ. DNA of the CDR3: TGCGCCAGCAGCTTTGTTCCGGGAAACACCGGGGAGCTGTTTTTT. It codes for CASSFVPGNTGELFF.

J is TRBJ2-3 and V is TRBV27; D is unclear. Germline lookup yields CDR1 MNHEY and CDR2 SMNVEV (reference sequence). V lost 1 base and J 2 bases, leaving 10 bases between the germline ends. The CDR3 loop spans 15 amino acids. The CDR3 DNA reads as TGTGCCAGCAGTTTATATTTACAGAACACAGATACGCAGTATTTT. Residues: CASSLYLQNTDTQYF.

This clone was observed a handful of times. In DNA, the CDR3 is TGTGCCAGCAGCTTAGACAGGGGCGCGGGCACTGAAGCTTTCTTT. Amino acid sequence: CASSLDRGAGTEAFF. The chain joins TRBV7-9 to TRBJ1-1, with 7 bases lining up with TRBD1. This CDR3 contains 15 residues. Trimming at V came to 1 base and at J to 4 bases, leaving 6 bases not matched to a gene. Germline assignment: CDR1 SEHNR and CDR2 FQNEAQ (reference sequence).

V usage is TRBV2 and J usage is TRBJ2-7; TRBD1 matches 7 bases. V dropped 8 bases and J dropped 13; count of bases not matched to a gene: 14. The CDR3 loop spans 12 amino acids. CDR1 is SNHLY, CDR2 FYNNEI, per germline. CDR3 loop: CASRGDSDIFYF. In DNA, the CDR3 is TGTGCCAGCCGAGGGGACAGTGACATCTTTTACTTC.